These 17 T cell receptor beta chains share one sample of origin, sequenced in a study of cytomegalovirus exposure and HLA in healthy donors. The study ran its PCR with 60 Vbeta and 13 Jbeta primers. Using immunoSEQ multiplex PCR, the repertoire was profiled, and TCRdb retains in-frame clones only, with some absent. The table lists more than 90,000 clones, about four fifths of them singletons. The sequenced sample was PBMCs. These receptors were obtained from a middle-aged woman in good health and CMV-seronegative.

A single count supports this clone. The gene calls are TRBV14 and TRBJ1-1, with 9 bases fitting TRBD1. Per the germline V gene, CDR1 is SGHDN and CDR2 is FVKESK. Trimming at V came to 7 bases and at J to 8 bases, leaving 11 bases not matched to a gene. The CDR3 totals 14 residues. The chain's CDR3 is CASMLSGTGREAFF. CDR3 nucleotide sequence: TGTGCCAGCATGTTATCCGGGACAGGGAGAGAAGCTTTCTTT.

This clone was seen only once. An end of the junction does not agree with germline; a read error may underlie this. The V and J genes are TRBV7-9 and TRBJ2-7; D is possibly TRBD1 (6 bases). Germline-derived CDR1 and CDR2 are SEHNR and FQNEAQ (reference sequence). The CDR3 runs 14 residues. The CDR3 loop reads CSSSETQGKGEQYF. The CDR3 DNA follows: TGTTCCAGCAGCGAGACTCAGGGGAAGGGCGAGCAGTACTTC. Together with reference TRBV7-9 and TRBJ2-7, the CDR3 gives the full variable domain: DTGVSQNPRHKITKRGQNVTFRCDPISEHNRLYWYRQTLGQGPEFLTYFQNEAQLEKSRLLSDRFSAERPKGSFSTLEIQRTEQGDSAMYLCSSSETQGKGEQYFGPGTRLTVT.

This chain joins TRBV18 and TRBJ2-6; D is undetermined. The CDR3 contains 15 residues. The V end was cut by 3 bases, the J end by 0 bases, with 6 bases between. The germline V gene encodes CDR1 KGHSH and CDR2 LQKENI. The CDR3: CASSPRSSGANVLTF. In nucleotides, the CDR3 is TGTGCCAGCTCACCGCGGAGCTCTGGGGCCAACGTCCTGACTTTC.

The rearrangement uses TRBV4-1 and TRBJ1-1; 11 bases are shared with TRBD1. Looked up from germline, CDR1 is MGHRA and CDR2 is YSYEKL. Trimming at V came to 4 bases and at J to 11 bases, leaving 18 bases not matched to a gene. The CDR3 contains 17 residues. This CDR3 reads CASSPEGGGQGGVGAFF. The CDR3 DNA sequence: TGCGCCAGCAGCCCAGAGGGAGGGGGACAGGGGGGGGTGGGGGCTTTCTTT.

The chain carries TRBV30 and TRBJ2-3, with 15 bases matching TRBD2. The CDR3 extends over 19 amino acids. Germline-derived CDR1 and CDR2 are GTSNPN and SVGIG (reference sequence). J gave up 3 bases and V 0 bases, and 10 bases lay outside the gene matches. The CDR3: CAWSVSRTSGGAVTDTQYF. DNA for the CDR3: TGTGCCTGGAGTGTATCCCGGACTAGCGGGGGGGCCGTAACAGATACGCAGTATTTT.

The CDR3 here is CASKQGSYNEQFF. In DNA form, the CDR3 reads TGTGCCAGCAAACAGGGCTCCTACAATGAGCAGTTCTTC. This chain joins TRBV6-6 and TRBJ2-1, with D maybe TRBD1 (6 bases). CDR3 length: 13 amino acids. V lost 7 bases to trimming and J lost 0 bases, with 7 bases between them. CDR1 is MNHNY and CDR2 is SVGAGI in the germline V gene (reference sequence).

The DNA of the CDR3 is TGTGCCACCAGCAGGACGGGGAGAGGATCTGGGGCCAACGTCCTGACTTTC. Translating it yields CATSRTGRGSGANVLTF. This chain uses TRBV15 with TRBJ2-6; weak D call: TRBD2 (5 bases). The length of the CDR3 is 17 residues. Germline values: CDR1 LNHNV, CDR2 YYDKDF (reference sequence). Trimming pared 3 bases from V and 1 base from J, leaving 13 bases between.

The V call is TRBV5-1, the J call TRBJ2-7; the D gene is possibly TRBD2 (6 bases). V lost 7 bases to trimming and J lost 1 base, with 18 bases between them. Germline V lookup: CDR1 SGHRS, CDR2 YFSETQ. CDR3 length: 15 amino acids. CDR3 sequence (DNA): TGCGCCAGCTCCTCGCGGGGCAACCCGTCCTACGAGCAGTACTTC. This translates into CASSSRGNPSYEQYF.

The chain combines TRBV9 with TRBJ1-6; D gene unclear. V gave up 0 bases and J gave up 8 bases, with 6 bases separating them. CDR1 is SGDLS, CDR2 YYNGEE, per germline. CDR3 length: 13 amino acids. In DNA form, the CDR3 reads TGTGCCAGCAGCGTAGAAGAGGATTCACCCCTCCACTTT. Translating gives CASSVEEDSPLHF.

V is TRBV7-9 and J is TRBJ2-2; 7 bases align to TRBD1. The CDR3 has 16 residues. Germline trimming cut 5 bases from V and 4 bases from J; bases unmatched to any gene: 10. Germline assignment: CDR1 SEHNR and CDR2 FQNEAQ (reference sequence). In DNA, the CDR3 is TGTGCCAGCAGCCCACAGGGGACCCGGATCACCGGGGAGCTGTTTTTT. Amino acids: CASSPQGTRITGELFF.

The V and J genes are TRBV25-1 and TRBJ2-7; D remains unclear. The CDR3 runs 11 residues. V shed 3 bases and J shed 4 bases, with 4 bases lying between them. From germline, CDR1 is MGHDK and CDR2 SYGVNS. CDR3 nucleotide sequence: TGTGCCAGCAGTGAGTCTTACGAGCAGTACTTC. Its protein product is CASSESYEQYF.

This clone was detected once. The chain carries TRBV6-1 and TRBJ1-5; 7 positions agree with TRBD1. V dropped 2 bases and J dropped 1; count of bases not matched to a gene: 5. Germline assignment: CDR1 MNHNS and CDR2 SASEGT. The CDR3 is 16 residues long. The CDR3 DNA reads as TGTGCCAGCAGTGAAATGAGGGGACAGAGCAATCAGCCCCAGCATTTT. Translating gives CASSEMRGQSNQPQHF.

This clone was counted between two and nine times. In DNA form, the CDR3 reads TGTGCCAGCAGCCGGGGGGTTTATAATGAAAAACTGTTTTTT. Translation gives CASSRGVYNEKLFF. The chain links TRBV7-2 to TRBJ1-4; a weak D match, TRBD1 (5 bases). CDR1 is SGHTA and CDR2 is FQGNSA in the germline V gene. The CDR3 is 14 residues long. V shed 5 bases and J shed 4 bases, with 11 bases lying between them. The full variable domain, with the rest looked up from reference TRBV7-2 and TRBJ1-4, is GAGVSQSPSNKVTEKGKDVELRCDPISGHTALYWYRQSLGQGLEFLIYFQGNSAPDKSGLPSDRFSAERTGGSVSTLTIQRTQQEDSAVYLCASSRGVYNEKLFFGSGTQLSVL.

The rearrangement links TRBV2 to TRBJ2-2; 7 bases agree with TRBD2. The CDR3 runs 14 residues. V lost 7 bases to trimming and J lost 0 bases; unmatched junction nucleotides: 2. The germline V gene encodes CDR1 SNHLY and CDR2 FYNNEI. CDR3 region: CASKGGANTGELFF. The CDR3 coding sequence is TGTGCCAGCAAGGGAGGGGCGAACACCGGGGAGCTGTTTTTT. Together with reference TRBV2 and TRBJ2-2, the CDR3 gives the full variable domain: EPEVTQTPSHQVTQMGQEVILRCVPISNHLYFYWYRQILGQKVEFLVSFYNNEISEKSEIFDDQFSVERPDGSNFTLKIRSTKLEDSAMYFCASKGGANTGELFFGEGSRLTVL.

V and J are TRBV6-1 and TRBJ1-1, with 9 bases matching TRBD1. This CDR3 has 13 residues. With V trimmed by 3 bases and J by 6 bases, 2 bases remained unmatched. From germline, CDR1 is MNHNS and CDR2 SASEGT. CDR3 region: CASSDWDRAEAFF. The CDR3 DNA reads TGTGCCAGCAGTGATTGGGACAGGGCTGAAGCTTTCTTT.

With respect to this clone: Distinct nucleotide sequences in the sample also encode this CDR3. The chain recombines TRBV9 with TRBJ2-7, with D possibly matching TRBD1 (5 bases). The CDR3 extends over 12 amino acids. The germline gives CDR1 SGDLS, CDR2 YYNGEE. The V and J ends lost 3 bases and 3 bases respectively, with 7 bases between them. The CDR3 reads CASSGDSYEQYF. Here the CDR3 DNA reads TGTGCCAGCAGCGGTGACAGCTACGAGCAGTACTTC.

J is TRBJ2-5 and V is TRBV7-5; the table assigns TRBD2, which was not confirmed against the DNA. TRBV7-5 is recorded as a pseudogene. This CDR3 contains 19 residues. Written as DNA, the CDR3 is TGTGCCAGAAGCTTCCCTCCCTGCGCGGGGGGGCGGTACCAAGAGACCCAGTACTTC. This codes for CARSFPPCAGGRYQETQYF.